The present T cell receptor (beta chain) was sequenced within a study of cytomegalovirus exposure and HLA in healthy donors. About this clone itself: The antigen is unknown.

Points from the study as a whole: Rare TCR sequences dominated, though some public TCRs recurred in many donors.

The donors were members of the roughly 130-subject validation cohort (separate from the roughly 660-subject first cohort). The repertoire was sequenced with immunoSEQ multiplex PCR; TCRdb's copy has only in-frame clones and lacks some. In the table there are some 68,000 clones, roughly 94% of which are singletons. CDR1 and CDR2 (germline): MNHNS, SASEGT. CDR3 length equals 13 residues. V shed 4 bases, J shed 5 bases, and the junction held 0 bases outside the gene matches. This chain connects TRBV6-1 to TRBJ1-1, with TRBD1 matching over 11 bases. The sample was PBMCs. The receptor comes from a man aged 18 to 35 in good health and CMV-seropositive. The CDR3 bases are TGTGCCAGCAGTGGGGACAGGGGGACTGAAGCTTTCTTT. Its translation is CASSGDRGTEAFF.